This TCR beta chain was sequenced for a study of blood T cell repertoires in COVID-19. Study as a whole: COVID-19 samples collected from the United States, Italy and Spain covered acute and convalescent phases.

This clone has a single count. At one boundary the junction diverges from the germline segment, which might be a read error. Original data processing: Nucleated cell counts were estimated from reference gene primer amplification. Here immunoSEQ multiplex PCR was the method, and the copy in TCRdb shows in-frame clones only, minus some. V and J calls and clone size are as listed in that table; D and trimming were resolved from the DNA. Of 200,000 to 300,000 clones in the sample, approximately 86% were seen once. This CDR3 has 15 residues. Germline values: CDR1 MNHEY, CDR2 SVGAGI. This clonotype was obtained from a man aged 30 to 45 with active or convalescent COVID-19. The source material was peripheral blood. The V call is TRBV6-5, the J call TRBJ2-7, with 8 nucleotides matching TRBD1. The CDR3 coding sequence is TGTGCCAGCAGTGACTCTTGGACAGGGCCCTACGAGCAGTACTTC. Translated: CASSDSWTGPYEQYF.